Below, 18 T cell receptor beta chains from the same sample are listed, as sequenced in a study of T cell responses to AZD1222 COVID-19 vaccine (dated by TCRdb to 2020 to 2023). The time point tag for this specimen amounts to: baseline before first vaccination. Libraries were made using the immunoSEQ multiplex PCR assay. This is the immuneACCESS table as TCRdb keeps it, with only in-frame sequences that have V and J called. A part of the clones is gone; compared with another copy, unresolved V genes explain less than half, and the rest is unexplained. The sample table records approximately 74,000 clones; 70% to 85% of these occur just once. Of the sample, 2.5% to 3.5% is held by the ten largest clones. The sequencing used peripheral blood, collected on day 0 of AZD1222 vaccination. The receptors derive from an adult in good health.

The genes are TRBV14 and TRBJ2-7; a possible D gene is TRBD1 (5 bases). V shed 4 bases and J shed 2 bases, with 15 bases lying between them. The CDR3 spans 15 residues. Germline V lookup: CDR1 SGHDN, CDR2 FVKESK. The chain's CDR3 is CASSRSASRAYEQYF. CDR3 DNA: TGTGCCAGCAGCCGGTCGGCGTCCAGGGCCTACGAGCAGTACTTC.

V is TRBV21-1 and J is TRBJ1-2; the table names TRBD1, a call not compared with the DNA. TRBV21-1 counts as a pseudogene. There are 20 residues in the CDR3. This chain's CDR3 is CASSKTLARPGTGTNYGYTF. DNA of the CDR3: TGTGCCAGCAGCAAGACCCTCGCCCGTCCCGGGACAGGAACTAACTATGGCTACACCTTC.

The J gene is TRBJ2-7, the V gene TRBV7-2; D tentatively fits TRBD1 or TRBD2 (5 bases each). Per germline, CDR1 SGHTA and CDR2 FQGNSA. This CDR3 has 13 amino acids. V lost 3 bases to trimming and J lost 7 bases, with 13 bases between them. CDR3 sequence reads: CASSLGRGVEQYF. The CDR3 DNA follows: TGTGCCAGCAGCTTGGGGCGAGGGGTTGAGCAGTACTTC.

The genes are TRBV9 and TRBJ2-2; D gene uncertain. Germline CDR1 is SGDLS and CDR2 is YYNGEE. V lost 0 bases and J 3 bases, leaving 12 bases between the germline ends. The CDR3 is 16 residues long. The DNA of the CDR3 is TGTGCCAGCAGCGTAGGTCTAGTATTGTACACCGGGGAGCTGTTTTTT. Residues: CASSVGLVLYTGELFF.

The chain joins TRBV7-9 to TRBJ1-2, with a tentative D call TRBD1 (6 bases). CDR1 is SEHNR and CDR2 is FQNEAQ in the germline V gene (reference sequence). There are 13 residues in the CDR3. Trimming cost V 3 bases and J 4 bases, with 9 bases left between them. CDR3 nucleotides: TGTGCCAGCAGCTTGGGGACAAGCTATGGCTACACCTTC. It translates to CASSLGTSYGYTF.

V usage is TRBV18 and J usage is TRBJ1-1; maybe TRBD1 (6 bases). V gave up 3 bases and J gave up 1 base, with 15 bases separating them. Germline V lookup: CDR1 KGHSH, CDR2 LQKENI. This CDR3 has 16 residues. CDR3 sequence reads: CASSPQQQGSNTEAFF. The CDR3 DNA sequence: TGTGCCAGCTCACCCCAACAACAGGGCTCGAACACTGAAGCTTTCTTT. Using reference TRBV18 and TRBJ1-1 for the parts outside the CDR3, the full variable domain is NAGVMQNPRHLVRRRGQEARLRCSPMKGHSHVYWYRQLPEEGLKFMVYLQKENIIDESGMPKERFSAEFPKEGPSILRIQQVVRGDSAAYFCASSPQQQGSNTEAFFGQGTRLTVV.

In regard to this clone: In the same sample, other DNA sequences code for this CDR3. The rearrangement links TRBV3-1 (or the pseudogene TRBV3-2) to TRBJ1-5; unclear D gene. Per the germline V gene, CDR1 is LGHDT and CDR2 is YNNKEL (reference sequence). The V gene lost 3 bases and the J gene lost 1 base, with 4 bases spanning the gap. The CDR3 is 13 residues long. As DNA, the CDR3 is TGTGCCAGCAGCCAGGACAGCAATCAGCCCCAGCATTTT. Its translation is CASSQDSNQPQHF.

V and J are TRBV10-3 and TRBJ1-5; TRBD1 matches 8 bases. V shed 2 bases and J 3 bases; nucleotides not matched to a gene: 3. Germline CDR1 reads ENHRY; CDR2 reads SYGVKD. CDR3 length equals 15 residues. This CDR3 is CAISERTGFNQPQHF. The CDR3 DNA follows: TGTGCCATCAGTGAGCGGACAGGGTTCAATCAGCCCCAGCATTTT.

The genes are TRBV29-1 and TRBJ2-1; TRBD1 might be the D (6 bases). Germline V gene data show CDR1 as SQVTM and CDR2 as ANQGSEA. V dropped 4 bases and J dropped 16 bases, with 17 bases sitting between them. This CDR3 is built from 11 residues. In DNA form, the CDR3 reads TGCAGCGTTGCCGGCCAGGGGACAATATTCTTC. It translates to CSVAGQGTIFF.

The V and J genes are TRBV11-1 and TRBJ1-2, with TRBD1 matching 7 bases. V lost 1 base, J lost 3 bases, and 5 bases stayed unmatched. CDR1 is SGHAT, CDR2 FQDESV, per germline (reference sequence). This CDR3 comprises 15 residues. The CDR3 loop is CASSLGGRGDYGYTF. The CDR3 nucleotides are TGTGCCAGCAGCTTAGGCGGCAGGGGGGACTATGGCTACACCTTC.

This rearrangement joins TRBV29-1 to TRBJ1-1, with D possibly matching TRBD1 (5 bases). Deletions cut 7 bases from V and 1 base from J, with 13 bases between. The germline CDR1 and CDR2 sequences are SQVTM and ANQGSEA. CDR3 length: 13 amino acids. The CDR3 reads CSDLTRGNTEAFF. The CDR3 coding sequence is TGCAGCGACCTGACAAGGGGGAACACTGAAGCTTTCTTT.

The CDR3 region is CASSPGLVGNEQYF. The CDR3 nucleotides read TGTGCCAGCAGCCCGGGACTAGTCGGTAACGAGCAGTACTTC. The V and J genes are TRBV5-6 and TRBJ2-7; 8 positions agree with TRBD2. The CDR3 loop spans 14 amino acids. V lost 4 bases and J lost 5; bases outside the gene matches: 8. The germline V gene has CDR1 SGHDT and CDR2 YYEEEE.

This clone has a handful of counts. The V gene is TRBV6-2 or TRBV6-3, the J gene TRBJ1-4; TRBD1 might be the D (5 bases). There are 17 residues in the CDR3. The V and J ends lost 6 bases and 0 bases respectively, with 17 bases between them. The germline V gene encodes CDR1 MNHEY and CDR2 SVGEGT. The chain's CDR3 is CASSPGSQGATNEKLFF. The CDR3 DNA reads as TGTGCCAGCAGCCCCGGATCGCAGGGAGCAACTAATGAAAAACTGTTTTTT.

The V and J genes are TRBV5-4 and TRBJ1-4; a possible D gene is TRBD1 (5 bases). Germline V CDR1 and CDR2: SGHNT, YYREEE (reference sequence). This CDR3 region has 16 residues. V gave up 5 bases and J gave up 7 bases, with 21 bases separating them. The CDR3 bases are TGTGCCAGCAGTCTGGGGTTAAGCGGTGGGGGTGAAAAACTGTTTTTT. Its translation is CASSLGLSGGGEKLFF.

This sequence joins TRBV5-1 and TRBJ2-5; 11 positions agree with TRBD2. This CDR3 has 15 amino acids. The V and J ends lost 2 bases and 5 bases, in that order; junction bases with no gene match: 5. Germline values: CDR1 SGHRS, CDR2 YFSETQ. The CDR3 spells CASSFGRLAGETQYF. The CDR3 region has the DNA TGCGCCAGCAGCTTTGGGCGACTAGCGGGGGAGACCCAGTACTTC.

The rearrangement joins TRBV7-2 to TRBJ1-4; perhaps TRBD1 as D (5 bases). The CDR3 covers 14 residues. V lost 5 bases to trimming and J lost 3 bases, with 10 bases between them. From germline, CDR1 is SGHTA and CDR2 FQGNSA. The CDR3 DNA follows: TGTGCCAGCAGCCCGGACACCGCTAATGAAAAACTGTTTTTT. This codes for CASSPDTANEKLFF.

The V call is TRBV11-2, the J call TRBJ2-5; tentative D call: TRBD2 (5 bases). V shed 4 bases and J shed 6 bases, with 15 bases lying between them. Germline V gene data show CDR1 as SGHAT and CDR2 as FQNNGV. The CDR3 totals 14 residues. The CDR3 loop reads CASSSGPGLQTQYF. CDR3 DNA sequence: TGTGCCAGCAGCTCCGGCCCCGGACTCCAGACCCAGTACTTC.

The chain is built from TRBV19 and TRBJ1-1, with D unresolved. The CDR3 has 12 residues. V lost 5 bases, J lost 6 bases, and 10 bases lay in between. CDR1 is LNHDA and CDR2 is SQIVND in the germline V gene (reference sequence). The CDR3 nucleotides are TGTGCCAGTAGTCTATTTGGGGCTGAAGCTTTCTTT. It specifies CASSLFGAEAFF.